A selection of T cell receptor beta chains follows, all from one sample in a study of shared clonotypes between healthy human individuals. Only in-frame clones appear in the TCRdb table, and some are missing; sequencing was by immunoSEQ multiplex PCR. The table has about 2.3 million clones, approximately 95% seen once. The sample was naive CD4+ T cells from PBMCs. The receptors here all came from a man between 18 and 29 years old in good health. Some clones in this sample may be carry-over from other donors' samples. The CDR3 runs from the conserved cysteine through the conserved F or W. Fields, in order: D gene, J gene, V gene, clone size, CDR3 protein, CDR3 DNA. The D gene is left open where the match is weak. Clone size is not always given. Where it is, it says once, few, many or a class for expanded clones.

>.|TRBJ2-7|TRBV28|once
CASSSPGTLSYEQYF
TGTGCCAGCAGTTCCCCCGGGACGCTGTCCTACGAGCAGTACTTC
>.|TRBJ2-1|TRBV2|.
CATVRGLSSYNEQFF
TGTGCCACCGTCCGGGGCCTCTCCTCCTACAATGAGCAGTTCTTC
>.|TRBJ2-1|TRBV10-3|once
CAISESLASSSYNEQFF
TGTGCCATCAGTGAGTCGTTGGCTTCTTCCTCCTACAATGAGCAGTTCTTC
>.|TRBJ2-7|TRBV5-4|.
CASSLRGGASYEQYF
TGTGCCAGCAGCTTGAGGGGCGGGGCATCATACGAGCAGTACTTC
>.|TRBJ1-1|TRBV5-1|.
CASSRGGSGTAGTAFF
TGCGCCAGCAGCCGCGGGGGCAGTGGCACTGCGGGGACAGCTTTCTTT
>.|TRBJ2-5|TRBV29-1|.
CSVRPQETQYF
TGCAGCGTTAGGCCCCAAGAGACCCAGTACTTC
>.|TRBJ2-2|TRBV18|.
CASSPDTGELFF
TGTGCCAGCTCACCTGACACCGGGGAGCTGTTTTTT
>.|TRBJ1-5|TRBV2|once
CASSEALGAPQPQHF
TGTGCCAGCAGTGAAGCCTTAGGCGCCCCCCAGCCCCAGCATTTT
>.|TRBJ2-5|TRBV6-1|.
CASSLQAHQETQYF
TGTGCCAGCAGCCTTCAGGCCCATCAAGAGACCCAGTACTTC
>.|TRBJ2-2|TRBV6-6|.
CASSTGTPIHTGELFF
TGTGCCAGCAGTACCGGGACCCCAATCCACACCGGGGAGCTGTTTTTT
>.|TRBJ1-2|TRBV9|.
CASSQGANYGYTF
TGTGCCAGCAGCCAGGGAGCTAACTATGGCTACACCTTC
>.|TRBJ2-3|TRBV5-1|.
CASSLFGGDTDTQYF
TGCGCCAGCAGCTTGTTCGGCGGTGACACAGATACGCAGTATTTT
>.|TRBJ2-5|TRBV5-1|.
CASSFGQPQETQYF
TGCGCCAGCAGCTTTGGACAGCCCCAAGAGACCCAGTACTTC
>.|TRBJ1-2|TRBV7-3|.
CASSLVRGGVFGYTF
TGTGCCAGCAGCTTAGTTCGGGGAGGGGTTTTTGGCTACACCTTC
>.|TRBJ1-4|TRBV30|.
CAWSPPYAVNEKLFF
TGTGCCTGGAGTCCCCCTTATGCCGTTAATGAAAAACTGTTTTTT
>TRBD1|TRBJ1-2|TRBV29-1|.
CSVEWKTGAYGYTF
TGCAGCGTTGAATGGAAGACAGGGGCCTATGGCTACACCTTC
>.|TRBJ1-6|TRBV7-3|.
CASSPRGGDSPLHF
TGTGCCAGCAGCCCCCGAGGGGGTGATTCACCCCTCCACTTT